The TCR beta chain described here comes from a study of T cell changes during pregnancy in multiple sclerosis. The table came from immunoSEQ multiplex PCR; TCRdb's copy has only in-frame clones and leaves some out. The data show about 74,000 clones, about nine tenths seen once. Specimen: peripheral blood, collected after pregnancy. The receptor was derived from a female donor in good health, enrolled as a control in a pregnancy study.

CDR3 amino acids: CSVDGRNTEAFF. The CDR3 DNA is TGCAGCGTTGACGGGAGGAACACTGAAGCTTTCTTT. The rearrangement uses TRBV29-1 and TRBJ1-1; no firm D call. The CDR3 is made up of 12 amino acids. Germline V gives CDR1 SQVTM, CDR2 ANQGSEA. Trimming shortened V by 3 bases and J by 1 base, and 6 bases separated the two germline ends.